Below are 20 T cell receptor beta chains sequenced from a single sample in a study of cytomegalovirus exposure and HLA in healthy donors. Researchers ran the PCR with 60 Vbeta and 13 Jbeta primers. Data came from immunoSEQ multiplex PCR; TCRdb stores just in-frame clones and leaves some out. The sample has under 200,000 clones, more than 65% seen once. The sequencing input was PBMCs. These receptors all stem from a male donor in good health and CMV-seronegative.

The DNA for the CDR3 is TGTGCCAGTACGAACCTTCCCATGGGGGGGCCCCAGCATTTT. Residues: CASTNLPMGGPQHF. J is TRBJ1-5 and V is TRBV19, with TRBD1 as a possible D gene (5 bases). There are 14 residues in the CDR3. Trimming removed 7 bases at V and 9 bases at J, with 19 bases between. Germline CDR1 is LNHDA and CDR2 is SQIVND (reference sequence). Full variable domain (rest looked up from reference TRBV19 and TRBJ1-5): DGGITQSPKYLFRKEGQNVTLSCEQNLNHDAMYWYRQDPGQGLRLIYYSQIVNDFQKGDIAEGYSVSREKKESFPLTVTSAQKNPTAFYLCASTNLPMGGPQHFGDGTRLSIL.

The chain couples TRBV11-2 to TRBJ1-1; TRBD1 matches 10 bases. Germline CDR1 SGHAT, CDR2 FQNNGV. V was clipped by 5 bases and J by 7 bases; unmatched bases: 10. This CDR3 region has 15 residues. This chain's CDR3 is CASSLAGTGVGEAFF. CDR3 in DNA: TGTGCCAGCAGCCTTGCCGGGACAGGGGTAGGTGAAGCTTTCTTT.

This chain joins TRBV4-2 and TRBJ2-7; the match to TRBD1 covers 7 bases. Germline CDR1 reads LGHNA; CDR2 reads YNFKEQ. J was trimmed by 3 bases and V by 0 bases; bases with no gene match: 5. This CDR3 contains 15 residues. CDR3 region: CASSQDHGDSYEQYF. The DNA for the CDR3 is TGTGCCAGCAGCCAAGACCATGGGGACAGCTACGAGCAGTACTTC.

J is TRBJ2-7 and V is TRBV5-1; D is perhaps TRBD1 (6 bases). Germline values: CDR1 SGHRS, CDR2 YFSETQ. The CDR3 extends over 14 amino acids. Trimming cost V 0 bases and J 2 bases, with 9 bases left between them. As DNA, the CDR3 is TGCGCCAGCAGCTTGGGGGGACATCCCTACGAGCAGTACTTC. Protein product: CASSLGGHPYEQYF.

The chain carries TRBV2 and TRBJ2-3; 7 bases agree with TRBD1. There are 15 residues in the CDR3. Germline V gene sequence: CDR1 SNHLY, CDR2 FYNNEI. V was pared by 7 bases and J by 2 bases, with 9 bases of the junction left unmatched. The CDR3 coding sequence is TGTGCCAGCACCCCGTTCGACAGGGCCACAGATACGCAGTATTTT. Residues: CASTPFDRATDTQYF. Full variable domain (outside the CDR3, taken from reference TRBV2 and TRBJ2-3): EPEVTQTPSHQVTQMGQEVILRCVPISNHLYFYWYRQILGQKVEFLVSFYNNEISEKSEIFDDQFSVERPDGSNFTLKIRSTKLEDSAMYFCASTPFDRATDTQYFGPGTRLTVL.

This clone was seen a few times. The chain has TRBV19 and TRBJ1-1; 9 bases are shared with TRBD1. With V trimmed by 7 bases and J by 0 bases, 6 bases remained unmatched. The CDR3 has 15 residues. Germline V gene data show CDR1 as LNHDA and CDR2 as SQIVND (reference sequence). CDR3 protein: CASTHRGRLNTEAFF. The CDR3 DNA follows: TGTGCCAGTACCCACAGGGGGCGGTTGAACACTGAAGCTTTCTTT. Together with reference TRBV19 and TRBJ1-1, the CDR3 gives the full variable domain: DGGITQSPKYLFRKEGQNVTLSCEQNLNHDAMYWYRQDPGQGLRLIYYSQIVNDFQKGDIAEGYSVSREKKESFPLTVTSAQKNPTAFYLCASTHRGRLNTEAFFGQGTRLTVV.

The CDR3 nucleotides read TGTGCCAGCAGTTCCAGGACTAGCGGGAGGTCTTACGAGCAGTACTTC. Its translation is CASSSRTSGRSYEQYF. This sequence joins TRBV6-5 and TRBJ2-7; 14 positions match TRBD2. The junction had 6 bases not matched to a gene; V was cut back by 4 bases and J by 4 bases. Per germline, CDR1 MNHEY and CDR2 SVGAGI. The CDR3 contains 16 residues.

The chain links TRBV28 to TRBJ2-1; possibly TRBD2 for D (5 bases). The germline V gene encodes CDR1 MDHEN and CDR2 SYDVKM. This CDR3 is 15 amino acids long. The V and J ends lost 2 bases and 9 bases respectively, with 17 bases between them. CDR3 in DNA: TGTGCCAGCAGTTTAAGTGGAGGTGGGCGAGGTGAGCAGTTCTTC. This codes for CASSLSGGGRGEQFF.

DNA of the CDR3: TGTGCCAGTAGTATAGCGCCGGACACTGAAGCTTTCTTT. It is translated as CASSIAPDTEAFF. The chain employs TRBV19 and TRBJ1-1; no reliable D call. Looked up from germline, CDR1 is LNHDA and CDR2 is SQIVND (reference sequence). The V end was cut by 1 base, the J end by 3 bases, with 6 bases between. The CDR3 consists of 13 residues. The full variable domain, with the rest looked up from reference TRBV19 and TRBJ1-1, is DGGITQSPKYLFRKEGQNVTLSCEQNLNHDAMYWYRQDPGQGLRLIYYSQIVNDFQKGDIAEGYSVSREKKESFPLTVTSAQKNPTAFYLCASSIAPDTEAFFGQGTRLTVV.

The CDR3 spells CASSREGNSGANVLTF. DNA for the CDR3: TGTGCCAGCAGTAGGGAGGGGAACTCTGGGGCCAACGTCCTGACTTTC. This sequence joins TRBV2 and TRBJ2-6, with 7 nucleotides matching TRBD2. Germline trimming cut 5 bases from V and 0 bases from J; bases unmatched to any gene: 4. The germline gives CDR1 SNHLY, CDR2 FYNNEI. The length of the CDR3 is 16 residues.

The V call is TRBV29-1, the J call TRBJ2-7, with 11 bases fitting TRBD2. The CDR3 has 15 amino acids. V was pared by 2 bases and J by 6 bases, with 9 bases of the junction left unmatched. Germline V gives CDR1 SQVTM, CDR2 ANQGSEA. The DNA for the CDR3 is TGCAGCGTTGAATACCAAAGTAGCGGGAGGGGCGAGCAGTACTTC. Translated, it gives CSVEYQSSGRGEQYF.

The genes are TRBV10-3 and TRBJ2-5, with TRBD1 matching over 8 bases. The CDR3 has 16 residues. Trimming at V came to 4 bases and at J to 2 bases, leaving 9 bases not matched to a gene. Germline V gene data show CDR1 as ENHRY and CDR2 as SYGVKD. CDR3 in DNA: TGTGCCATCAGTGGAAATAACAGGGGGGCACAAGAGACCCAGTACTTC. Protein product: CAISGNNRGAQETQYF.

The chain recombines TRBV6-1 with TRBJ2-5; weak D call: TRBD2 (7 bases). The CDR3 contains 15 residues. The V and J ends lost 2 bases and 2 bases respectively, with 12 bases between them. Germline CDR1 reads MNHNS; CDR2 reads SASEGT. In nucleotides, the CDR3 is TGTGCCAGCAGTGAACGCGGGGGACAACAAGAGACCCAGTACTTC. Translation gives CASSERGGQQETQYF.

The chain combines TRBV28 with TRBJ2-2; a weak D match, TRBD1 (6 bases). Trimming removed 7 bases from V and 3 bases from J, with 12 bases in between. The CDR3 sequence is 14 residues long. Germline CDR1 and CDR2: MDHEN and SYDVKM. This chain's CDR3 is CASTRTEHTGELFF. The CDR3 region has the DNA TGTGCCAGCACACGGACAGAACACACCGGGGAGCTGTTTTTT.

The chain links TRBV20-1 to TRBJ1-5, with D unclear. With 4 bases removed from V and 9 bases from J, the gap between germline ends came to 10 bases. The CDR3 totals 11 residues. Germline V gene data show CDR1 as DFQATT and CDR2 as SNEGSKA (reference sequence). The CDR3 region has the DNA TGCAGTGCTACGGGTGTTGGGCCCCAGCATTTT. Translated, it gives CSATGVGPQHF.

This chain connects TRBV5-1 to TRBJ1-6; the D is unclear. Trimming took off 4 bases at V and 6 bases at J, with 20 bases between the two ends. The germline CDR1 and CDR2 sequences are SGHRS and YFSETQ. The CDR3 is 17 amino acids. The CDR3 reads CASSHAPQQDLNSPLHF. The CDR3 DNA is TGCGCCAGCAGCCATGCCCCACAGCAAGACCTTAATTCACCCCTCCACTTT. The full variable domain, rest sourced from reference TRBV5-1 and TRBJ1-6, is KAGVTQTPRYLIKTRGQQVTLSCSPISGHRSVSWYQQTPGQGLQFLFEYFSETQRNKGNFPGRFSGRQFSNSRSEMNVSTLELGDSALYLCASSHAPQQDLNSPLHFGNGTRLTVT.

This chain connects TRBV6-1 to TRBJ2-7; 7 nucleotides align to TRBD1. The CDR3 has 14 amino acids. Germline V gene sequence: CDR1 MNHNS, CDR2 SASEGT. Unmatched junction bases numbered 6, after V lost 4 bases and J lost 3 bases. The CDR3 loop reads CASSALGGVYEQYF. CDR3 DNA sequence: TGTGCCAGCAGTGCCTTAGGGGGCGTCTACGAGCAGTACTTC.

J is TRBJ2-7 and V is TRBV4-2; perhaps TRBD1 as D (5 bases). The CDR3 extends over 14 amino acids. Trimming removed 1 base from V and 1 base from J, with 8 bases in between. Looked up from germline, CDR1 is LGHNA and CDR2 is YNFKEQ. CDR3 in amino acids: CASSQGGKSYEQYF. The CDR3 DNA reads as TGTGCCAGCAGCCAAGGGGGCAAGTCCTACGAGCAGTACTTC.

CDR3 nucleotide sequence: TGTGCCACCAGCAGAGACGGAGCTGAGCAGTTCTTC. It codes for CATSRDGAEQFF. The V gene is TRBV15, the J gene TRBJ2-1; D not certain. Trimming stripped 0 bases from V and 9 bases from J, with 6 bases between. The germline CDR1 and CDR2 sequences are LNHNV and YYDKDF (reference sequence). This CDR3 region has 12 residues.

The V call is TRBV28, the J call TRBJ2-7, with D hard to call. CDR3 size: 15 residues. The V and J ends lost 7 bases and 0 bases respectively, with 16 bases between them. Germline V gene sequence: CDR1 MDHEN, CDR2 SYDVKM. The CDR3 DNA reads TGTGCCAGCACTACACCGAGGCAGAGCTCCTACGAGCAGTACTTC. Translated, it gives CASTTPRQSSYEQYF. The whole variable domain, remainder taken from reference TRBV28 and TRBJ2-7, is DVKVTQSSRYLVKRTGEKVFLECVQDMDHENMFWYRQDPGLGLRLIYFSYDVKMKEKGDIPEGYSVSREKKERFSLILESASTNQTSMYLCASTTPRQSSYEQYFGPGTRLTVT.